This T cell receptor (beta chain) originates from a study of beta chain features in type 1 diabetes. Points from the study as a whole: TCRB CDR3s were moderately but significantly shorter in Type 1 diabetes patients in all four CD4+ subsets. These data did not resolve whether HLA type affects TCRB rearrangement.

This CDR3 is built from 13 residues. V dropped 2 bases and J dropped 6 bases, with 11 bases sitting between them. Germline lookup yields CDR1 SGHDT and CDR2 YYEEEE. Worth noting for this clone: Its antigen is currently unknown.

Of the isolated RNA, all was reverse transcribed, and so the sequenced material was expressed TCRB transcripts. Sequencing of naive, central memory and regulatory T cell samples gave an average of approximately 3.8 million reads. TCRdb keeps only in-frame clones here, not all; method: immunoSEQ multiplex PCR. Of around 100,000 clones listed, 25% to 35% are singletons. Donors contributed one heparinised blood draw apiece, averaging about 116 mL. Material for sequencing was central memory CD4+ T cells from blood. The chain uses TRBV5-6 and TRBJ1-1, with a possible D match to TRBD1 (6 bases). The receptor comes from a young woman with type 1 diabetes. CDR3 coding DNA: TGTGCCAGCAGCTTTACAGGGAGCGCTGAAGCTTTCTTT. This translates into CASSFTGSAEAFF.